Below are 16 T cell receptor beta chains sequenced from a single sample in a study of OX40 agonist ivuxolimab in advanced cancers. The repertoire was sequenced with immunoSEQ multiplex PCR; TCRdb's copy has only in-frame clones and lacks some. The sample includes about 22,000 clones, around 80% of them seen just once. The sample here was CD4+ or CD8+ T cells sorted from blood, taken in a trial of the OX40 agonist ivuxolimab. The origin of the receptors is an adult with an advanced solid tumor such as melanoma, head and neck, liver or kidney cancer.

The V call is TRBV9, the J call TRBJ2-5, with TRBD2 matching over 10 bases. Per the germline V gene, CDR1 is SGDLS and CDR2 is YYNGEE. Trimming removed 3 bases from V and 5 bases from J; junction bases left unmatched: 4. This CDR3 is 14 amino acids long. The CDR3 sequence: CASSDLAGVETQYF. The CDR3 DNA reads TGTGCCAGCAGCGACCTAGCGGGAGTTGAGACCCAGTACTTC.

J is TRBJ2-7 and V is TRBV7-9, with no clear D. Germline V gene lookup returns CDR1 SEHNR and CDR2 FQNEAQ (reference sequence). This CDR3 contains 13 residues. Trimming pared 3 bases from V and 6 bases from J, leaving 12 bases between. DNA of the CDR3: TGTGCCAGCAGCTTTTCAAGCGAAGGCGAGCAGTACTTC. This translates into CASSFSSEGEQYF.

The chain combines TRBV7-3 with TRBJ2-1, with 7 bases that match TRBD2. The germline V gene encodes CDR1 SGHTA and CDR2 FQGTGA. V trimming: 1 base; J trimming: 3 bases; junction bases outside the gene matches: 3. This CDR3 is built from 15 residues. The CDR3 loop reads CASSLSPGGYNEQFF. In DNA form, the CDR3 reads TGTGCCAGCAGCTTAAGCCCGGGAGGCTACAATGAGCAGTTCTTC.

This clone has only one observation. The CDR3 sequence is CASSLATGKSYEQYF. The DNA for the CDR3 is TGCGCCAGCAGCTTAGCGACAGGGAAAAGCTACGAGCAGTACTTC. The genes are TRBV5-1 and TRBJ2-5; 7 positions agree with TRBD1. With the DNA end fitting TRBJ2-7 better, the J assignment may be wrong. Germline CDR1 reads SGHRS; CDR2 reads YFSETQ. The CDR3 totals 15 residues.

The chain uses TRBV11-2 and TRBJ2-7, with D possibly TRBD2 on 6 matching bases. This CDR3 contains 14 residues. Germline V gene lookup returns CDR1 SGHAT and CDR2 FQNNGV. Trimming shortened V by 1 base and J by 3 bases, and 10 bases separated the two germline ends. DNA for the CDR3: TGTGCCAGCAGCTTAGCGGGACTGAACTACGAGCAGTACTTC. As protein: CASSLAGLNYEQYF.

The chain carries TRBV2 and TRBJ2-3, with 9 bases lining up with TRBD2. Trimming removed 7 bases from V and 1 base from J; junction bases left unmatched: 3. Germline loops: CDR1 SNHLY, CDR2 FYNNEI. The CDR3 covers 14 residues. CDR3 bases: TGTGCCAGCAAGCTAGCGGGGCGCACAGATACGCAGTATTTT. Protein: CASKLAGRTDTQYF.

The V gene is TRBV7-9, the J gene TRBJ1-6, with TRBD1 matching over 8 bases. Trimming removed 2 bases from V and 0 bases from J; junction bases left unmatched: 3. The CDR3 extends over 17 amino acids. The germline gives CDR1 SEHNR, CDR2 FQNEAQ (reference sequence). The CDR3 region has the DNA TGTGCCAGCAGCTTAAGGACAGGGAACTCCTATAATTCACCCCTCCACTTT. Amino acid sequence: CASSLRTGNSYNSPLHF.

The J gene is TRBJ1-3, the V gene TRBV7-8, with D hard to call. The V gene's germline CDR1 is SGHVS and CDR2 FQNEAQ. The germline V and J ends were trimmed by 4 bases and 8 bases, with 12 bases remaining between them. The CDR3 totals 13 residues. The CDR3 nucleotides are TGTGCCAGCAGCTCCGTACCCGGGGACACCATATATTTT. It codes for CASSSVPGDTIYF.

The chain recombines TRBV4-3 with TRBJ1-2, with D maybe TRBD1 (5 bases). The CDR3 is 12 amino acids. V was shortened by 1 base and J by 6 bases, with 6 bases between the two germline ends. Germline loops: CDR1 LGHNA, CDR2 YSLEER. The CDR3 reads CASSQAGDGYTF. The CDR3 DNA is TGCGCCAGCAGCCAAGCGGGGGATGGCTACACCTTC.

This clone has only one observation. V and J are TRBV4-3 and TRBJ2-7, with 7 bases aligning to TRBD2. CDR3 length: 15 amino acids. V lost 0 bases and J lost 5; bases outside the gene matches: 7. CDR1 is LGHNA, CDR2 YSLEER, per germline. The CDR3 sequence is CASSQDAGAKDEQYF. The CDR3 DNA sequence: TGCGCCAGCAGCCAAGATGCGGGAGCTAAGGACGAGCAGTACTTC.

The CDR3 region has the DNA TGTGCCAGCAGCCCACCGGACAGGCAAAACATTCAGTACTTC. Amino acid sequence: CASSPPDRQNIQYF. This rearrangement joins TRBV9 to TRBJ2-4, with 7 bases matching TRBD1. This CDR3 region has 14 residues. V lost 4 bases to trimming and J lost 5 bases; unmatched junction nucleotides: 6. Germline V gene sequence: CDR1 SGDLS, CDR2 YYNGEE.

This chain joins TRBV7-2 and TRBJ2-5, with D unclear. The ends were cut back, 6 bases at V and 1 base at J, with 18 bases in the middle. Looked up from germline, CDR1 is SGHTA and CDR2 is FQGNSA. The CDR3 is 16 residues long. The CDR3 here is CASSQGNGQTQETQYF. CDR3 DNA sequence: TGTGCCAGCAGTCAAGGTAACGGTCAGACCCAAGAGACCCAGTACTTC.

V is TRBV4-1 and J is TRBJ2-7, with 11 positions matching TRBD1. The CDR3 loop spans 16 amino acids. V lost 3 bases and J lost 2; bases outside the gene matches: 6. The germline V gene has CDR1 MGHRA and CDR2 YSYEKL. The CDR3 sequence is CASSQAGTGGAYEQYF. The CDR3 nucleotides are TGCGCCAGCAGCCAGGCCGGGACAGGGGGGGCCTACGAGCAGTACTTC.

The V gene is TRBV9, the J gene TRBJ2-2; a possible D gene is TRBD2 (5 bases). CDR1 and CDR2 from the germline V gene are SGDLS and YYNGEE. Trimming took off 4 bases at V and 5 bases at J, with 12 bases between the two ends. CDR3 length: 14 residues. The CDR3, as DNA: TGTGCCAGCAGCACCCTCGGGAAAACCGGGGAGCTGTTTTTT. Protein: CASSTLGKTGELFF.

This chain joins TRBV29-1 and TRBJ2-7; 8 bases are shared with TRBD2. The CDR3 has 13 amino acids. Per germline, CDR1 SQVTM and CDR2 ANQGSEA. Trimming at V came to 6 bases and at J to 1 base, leaving 5 bases not matched to a gene. The CDR3 DNA reads as TGCAGCGTGGTAGCGGGAACATCCTACGAGCAGTACTTC. It translates to CSVVAGTSYEQYF.

This chain uses TRBV4-3 with TRBJ2-1; D ambiguous. V dropped 2 bases and J dropped 5 bases, with 13 bases sitting between them. The CDR3 totals 15 residues. Germline assignment: CDR1 LGHNA and CDR2 YSLEER. CDR3 sequence: CASSQIPRSDNEQFF. CDR3 nucleotide sequence: TGCGCCAGCAGCCAAATTCCGCGGAGCGACAATGAGCAGTTCTTC.